These T cell receptor beta chains were read from a single sample in a study of cytomegalovirus exposure and HLA in healthy donors. Assay: immunoSEQ multiplex PCR; the TCRdb copy retains only in-frame clones and omits some. The sample lists roughly 200,000 clones, 70% to 85% occurring once. Material: PBMCs. These receptors were taken from a woman in her forties in good health and CMV-seronegative. The conserved cysteine and the conserved F or W are not part of the CDR3 here.

j_gene: TRBJ1-1
v_gene: TRBV5-1
CDR3aa: ASSLASGVGSQDTEAF

j_gene: TRBJ2-7
v_gene: TRBV28
CDR3aa: ASMPLAEPYEQY

j_gene: TRBJ2-5
v_gene: TRBV19
CDR3aa: ASSIGGAYQETQY

j_gene: TRBJ2-2
v_gene: TRBV5-1
CDR3aa: ASGSTTLDGTGELF

j_gene: TRBJ2-2
v_gene: TRBV4-2
CDR3aa: ASSQEGGESGELF

j_gene: TRBJ1-1
v_gene: TRBV7-2
CDR3aa: ASSLVASIEAF

j_gene: TRBJ2-1
v_gene: TRBV5-1
CDR3aa: ASSPGHSISYNEQF

j_gene: TRBJ2-1
v_gene: TRBV6-4
CDR3aa: ASSDSRRGNEQF

j_gene: TRBJ2-7
v_gene: TRBV2
CDR3aa: ASSGGLADEQY

j_gene: TRBJ1-1
v_gene: TRBV6-5
CDR3aa: ASRNRDRRMTEAF

j_gene: TRBJ2-1
v_gene: TRBV6-1
CDR3aa: ASRFLAGGGNEQF

j_gene: TRBJ1-1
v_gene: TRBV19
CDR3aa: ASSTHRKNTEAF

j_gene: TRBJ1-5
v_gene: TRBV6-1
CDR3aa: ASSDWGTGLQPQH

j_gene: TRBJ2-4
v_gene: TRBV7-6
CDR3aa: ASSLEPVKNIQY

j_gene: TRBJ2-7
v_gene: TRBV30
CDR3aa: AWRQVSPYEQY

j_gene: TRBJ1-2
v_gene: TRBV5-6
CDR3aa: ASSLGSQGIQGGGYT

j_gene: TRBJ1-6
v_gene: TRBV19
CDR3aa: ASSIGSPSPLH

j_gene: TRBJ1-1
v_gene: TRBV18
CDR3aa: ASSPQGAQNTEAF

j_gene: TRBJ1-5
v_gene: TRBV19
CDR3aa: ASSAPTGVGSNQPQH

j_gene: TRBJ2-7
v_gene: TRBV7-9
CDR3aa: ASSLLQGPYEQY